This T cell receptor (beta chain) was found in a study of identical twins (dated by TCRdb to about 2016). For context, the study as a whole: To test whether fetal clonotypes persist, this study deep-sequenced TCR alpha and beta repertoires from monozygotic twins, from unrelated adults of various ages, and from cord blood. To rule out contamination, the twin experiments were replicated at different times with different library preparation protocols.

V is clipped by 5 bases and J by 0 bases, and the sequence between their germline boundaries is 8 bases long. Measured from the cysteine to the phenylalanine, the CDR3 is 15 residues long. Kept here is only the CDR3 DNA, which spans 45 bases and is read in frame from base 1. All donors were healthy Caucasians. The twin cohort consisted of three pairs of female monozygotic twins, all aged roughly 18 to 29 years. Positive isolation kits from Invitrogen were used to isolate CD4+ and CD8+ T cell populations. What the study reported, not specific to this receptor: Invariant T cells such as MAIT and iNKT could partly confound zero-insertion analyses, though diverse VJ usage argued against this for most clonotypes. Compared with coincidental sharing between unrelated individuals, out-of-frame TCR alpha sequences shared between twins showed an excess of sequences with low generation probability. Because the same donors could not be followed over many years, the conclusions relied on cross-sectional statistical analysis. Recombination models systematically underestimated out-of-frame TCR alpha sharing in monozygotic twins but agreed with sharing between unrelated individuals. Fewer insertions were carried by abundant cord blood beta clonotypes, a similar but weaker trend appeared in young adult naive repertoires, and no such trend appeared in memory repertoires. Excess twin sharing in beta out-of-frame sequences was weaker because fewer shared sequences lowered the signal-to-noise ratio.

This clonotype was counted a few times. Its antigen is still unknown. Base quality data are lacking; no much larger clone is found one base away. Libraries were prepared through 5' RACE. The listed sequencing device is Illumina HiSeq 2000. A universal primer binding site was added through template switching, and the final cDNA carried a unique molecular identifier so that TCR cDNA molecules could be counted accurately. Specific primers in the conserved constant-segment region were used to synthesize first-strand cDNA for the TCR alpha and beta chains. To control for contamination, each cDNA library was double barcoded with a SMART-Mk sample barcode plus Illumina barcodes. Two successive PCR steps introduced TruSeq adapter sequences along with Illumina sample barcodes. The Illumina HiSeq platform was used with custom primers to sequence TCR alpha and beta cDNA libraries. The study's processing was this. Unique molecular identifiers were extracted from raw reads with MiGEC, and CDR3 positions were determined with MiXCR. For each individual, recombination models were inferred using an EM algorithm with the repgenHMM and IGoR tools. Shared clonotypes were analyzed with the tcR package in R, and sharing was normalized by the product of cloneset sizes. To study raw recombination without the effects of thymic and clonal selection, out-of-frame nonproductive sequences were analyzed. TCRdb reran the public reads through fastp at Q25 and MiXCR, keeping productive beta chains. A single entry per CDR3 protein holds the most common genes and DNA from its merged rows. The V and J calls reflect TCRdb's pipeline rather than the authors' work. In this sample the table shows 400,000 to 550,000 distinct CDR3 sequences, 22% of which occur a single time. Of the sample, under 0.95% is held by the ten largest clones.

This sample also belongs to another study, concerning T cells expressing NK-cell markers. The second study's paper adds: Three sorted T-cell subsets (CD3+CD56+NKG2C+, CD3+CD56+NKG2C- and CD3+CD56-NKG2C+) from fewer than 10 donors had their TCR beta-chain repertoires profiled. Among the eight sequenced donors, seven were HCMV-seropositive and one was HCMV-seronegative. To restrict sorting to alphabetaTCR-expressing T cells, an anti-gammadeltaTCR antibody was added in several experiments. In five to seven donors, the dominant CD3+CD56+NKG2C+ clonotypes were found to rank among the top 10 CD8+ clonotypes and to make up roughly 1.0-7.5% of CD8+ T cells. Those dominant clonotypes were again the most abundant among CD3+CD56-NKG2C+ cells in four donors, at roughly 25-65%. Whether the expanded NKG2C-expressing T cell clones were specific for HCMV antigens was left unclear. All eight donors whose samples were sequenced were randomly selected healthy volunteers, three of them men and five women. A commercial ELISA kit detecting HCMV-specific IgG in serum was used to determine HCMV serostatus. MIGEC was used to demultiplex reads and group reads by UMI, and MiTCR was used to assemble and quantify clonotypes. Only TCR cDNA sequences supported by at least two reads were kept to exclude erroneous sequences. The tcR package was used for downstream repertoire analysis, and clonotypes were matched between fractions using CDR3 nucleotide sequence together with V segment. VDJmatch was used to annotate antigen specificity against VDJdb, with one amino acid substitution allowed in CDR3.

This clonotype was obtained from a woman between 18 and 30 years old in good health. Recombination linked TRBV12-3 or TRBV12-4 to TRBJ2-6, with the identity of the D gene unclear. Specimen: CD4+ T cells sorted from blood. The CDR3 protein sequence reads: CASSPNFSGANVLTF. The nucleotide sequence is given as TGTGCCAGCAGTCCAAACTTCTCTGGGGCCAACGTCCTGACTTTC.